This T cell receptor beta chain came from a study of naive and memory T cell subsets. Study-wide findings and caveats: Especially in CD8 cells, naive repertoires contained a few larger clonotypes, possibly CD45RA-re-expressing memory cells. From naive to CM, EM and EMRA, diversity decreased and Gini increased.

CDR3 length: 14 amino acids. Germline loops: CDR1 MDHEN, CDR2 SYDVKM. V was trimmed by 3 bases and J by 3 bases, leaving 9 bases between them. An equimolar mix of two oligonucleotides served as the beta constant-region primer for TRBC1 and TRBC2. Ligated cDNA was amplified by four rounds of PCR with nested alpha and beta constant-region primers and SP2. Ligation attached a single-stranded oligonucleotide with a 12-nucleotide UMI and the SP2 primer to the cDNA 3' end. TCRdb recomputed calls from the UMI-ligation and nested PCR reads with MiXCR, one row per CDR3 protein. The top ten hold 0.6% to 0.8% of the sample, which has over 110,000 distinct CDR3 sequences, approximately 20% seen once. CD8 T cells were positively selected from what remained after CD4 positive selection. This clonotype came up a few times. Its antigen is undetermined.

The sequenced material came from naive CD8+ T cells from blood. The clonotype was recovered from a human donor in good health. V gene TRBV28 combines with J gene TRBJ1-5; D not resolved. As DNA, the CDR3 is TGTGCCAGCAGTTTTGGGCAGCCCAATCAGCCCCAGCATTTT. This encodes CASSFGQPNQPQHF.